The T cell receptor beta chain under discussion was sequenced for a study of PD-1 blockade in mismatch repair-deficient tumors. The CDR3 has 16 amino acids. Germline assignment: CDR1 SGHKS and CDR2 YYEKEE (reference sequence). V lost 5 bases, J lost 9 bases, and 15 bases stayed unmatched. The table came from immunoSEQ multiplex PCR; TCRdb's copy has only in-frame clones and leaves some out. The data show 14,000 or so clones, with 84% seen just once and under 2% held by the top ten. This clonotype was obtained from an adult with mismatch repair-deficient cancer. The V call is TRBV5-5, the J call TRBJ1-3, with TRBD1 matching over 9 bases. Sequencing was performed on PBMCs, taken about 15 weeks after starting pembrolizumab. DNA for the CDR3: TGTGCCAGCAGACCCGGGACAGGGAGATCGGAGTGCACCATATATTTT. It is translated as CASRPGTGRSECTIYF.